The TCR beta chain under discussion was sequenced for a study of T cell changes during pregnancy in multiple sclerosis. CDR1 is MNHNS, CDR2 SASEGT, per germline. CDR3 size: 14 residues. Sequencing used immunoSEQ multiplex PCR; TCRdb keeps in-frame clones, though not all of them. The sample yields about 120,000 clones, about 94% seen once. The receptor was isolated from a female donor with multiple sclerosis, enrolled in a pregnancy study. Material: peripheral blood, obtained before pregnancy. The chain recombines TRBV6-1 with TRBJ2-5; 7 nucleotides align to TRBD1. The J call may be wrong; the DNA end is better matched by TRBJ2-7. The CDR3 nucleotides are TGTGCCAGCAGTCTACAGGGGACGGCCTACGAGCAGTACTTC. It translates to CASSLQGTAYEQYF.